This entry is about one T cell receptor beta chain. Data came from immunoSEQ multiplex PCR; TCRdb stores just in-frame clones and leaves some out. The table lists about 160,000 clones, roughly nine tenths of them singletons. V lost 7 bases and J 0 bases, leaving 10 bases between the germline ends. The CDR3 totals 13 residues. These data come from a study of blood T cell repertoires in COVID-19. Study in general: There were acute and convalescent COVID-19 samples, and they came from the United States, Italy and Spain.

The sample taken for sequencing was peripheral blood. This receptor was taken from a man in his 60s with active or convalescent COVID-19. The chain is built from TRBV12-3 or TRBV12-4 and TRBJ2-7; a weak D match, TRBD1 (6 bases). CDR3 sequence: CASKWGLSYEQYF. The CDR3 DNA follows: TGTGCCAGCAAATGGGGGCTCTCCTACGAGCAGTACTTC.